Below, one TCR beta chain is given with its context. MiXCR, applied by TCRdb to the 5' RACE reads, yields one record per CDR3 protein. The sample consists of roughly 280,000 distinct CDR3 sequences, roughly 20% of them appearing once. The entry originates in a study of CD8 T cells in ankylosing spondylitis. Germline CDR1 reads LGHNA; CDR2 reads YNFKEQ. The ends were cut back, 5 bases at V and 2 bases at J, with 12 bases in the middle. The CDR3 length is 14 residues. Material for sequencing was blood, either unsorted or a sorted T cell fraction (not recorded which). The chain is built from TRBV4-2 and TRBJ2-5; D possibly corresponds to TRBD1 (6 bases). This sequence was found in a male donor with ankylosing spondylitis or in good health (not recorded which). CDR3 loop: CASSGGQIQETQYF. CDR3 sequence (DNA): TGTGCCAGCAGCGGTGGACAGATACAAGAGACCCAGTACTTC.